A selection of T cell receptor beta chains follows, all from one sample in a study of blood T cell repertoires in COVID-19. Repertoires were generated with immunoSEQ multiplex PCR, while TCRdb's copy carries only in-frame clones and drops some. The table includes 300,000 or so clones, roughly nine tenths detected once. Sequencing used PBMCs or T cells enriched from blood (not recorded which). The receptors shown here come from a man aged 55 to 70 who had recovered from COVID-19. CDR3s include the opening cysteine and the closing phenylalanine or tryptophan. A D gene is named only where the DNA matches it firmly. Expanded clones get a size class; other rows say once, few or many, or leave the size out.

v_call,j_call,d_call,clone_size,cdr3_aa,cdr3_nt
TRBV5-6,TRBJ2-5,TRBD1,.,CASERQGRETQYF,TGTGCCAGCGAGAGACAGGGGCGAGAGACCCAGTACTTC
TRBV7-2,TRBJ1-5,.,once,CASSAAGQSNQPQHF,TGTGCCAGCAGCGCAGCAGGACAGAGCAATCAGCCCCAGCATTTT
TRBV7-9,TRBJ1-3,TRBD1,.,CASSLGQGAGNTIYF,TGTGCCAGCAGCCTGGGACAGGGGGCTGGAAACACCATATATTTT
TRBV5-6,TRBJ2-1,TRBD2,.,CASSLDGRAISGEQFF,TGTGCCAGCAGCTTGGACGGGAGGGCCATATCCGGTGAGCAGTTCTTC
TRBV30,TRBJ2-7,.,.,CAWSVSRSYEQYF,TGTGCCTGGAGTGTTTCTCGTAGCTACGAGCAGTACTTC
TRBV7-6,TRBJ2-2,TRBD2,.,CASSFRRAGLTNTGELFF,TGTGCCAGCAGCTTCCGTAGAGCGGGACTAACGAACACCGGGGAGCTGTTTTTT
TRBV7-2,TRBJ1-2,.,.,CASTPRRRNYGYTF,TGTGCCAGCACGCCCCGAAGGCGGAACTATGGCTACACCTTC
TRBV5-1,TRBJ2-5,TRBD1,.,CASSGQGALETQYF,TGCGCCAGCAGCGGGCAGGGGGCTCTCGAGACCCAGTACTTC
TRBV7-7,TRBJ2-2,TRBD2,.,CASSLALLAGSDTGELFF,TGTGCTAGCAGCTTAGCTCTGCTAGCGGGGAGTGACACCGGGGAGCTGTTTTTT
TRBV4-2,TRBJ2-1,TRBD2,.,CASSQEAGGPETRKFF,TGTGCCAGCAGCCAAGAAGCGGGAGGGCCTGAAACAAGAAAGTTCTTC
TRBV19,TRBJ1-3,.,.,CASSIVGRTGNTIYF,TGTGCCAGTAGTATAGTTGGCAGAACTGGAAACACCATATATTTT
TRBV6-5,TRBJ2-3,TRBD2,once,CASRAGLAGLDTQYF,TGTGCCAGCAGGGCCGGGCTAGCGGGTCTAGATACGCAGTATTTT
TRBV5-4,TRBJ1-2,.,once,CASSKDRNYGYTF,TGTGCCAGCAGCAAAGACAGGAACTATGGCTACACCTTC
TRBV3-1/TRBV3-2,TRBJ2-7,.,.,CASSQGGQRFSYEQYF,TGTGCCAGCAGCCAAGGAGGTCAAAGGTTTTCCTACGAGCAGTACTTC
TRBV7-8,TRBJ2-2,.,.,CASSASTTGSGELFF,TGTGCCAGCAGCGCCTCTACTACAGGGTCCGGGGAGCTGTTTTTT
TRBV4-1,TRBJ1-3,.,.,CASSPSTLPGSSGNTIYF,TGCGCCAGCAGCCCATCGACACTCCCCGGGAGCTCTGGAAACACCATATATTTT
TRBV6-1,TRBJ2-7,TRBD2,few,CASSEVLLASGSNEQYF,TGTGCCAGCAGTGAAGTTCTCTTAGCTAGCGGGAGTAACGAGCAGTACTTC
TRBV7-9,TRBJ2-2,.,.,CLTQYRTGELFF,TGTTTAACCCAGTACCGCACCGGGGAGCTGTTTTTT
TRBV7-6,TRBJ1-2,.,.,CASSFGSASDGYTF,TGTGCCAGCAGCTTCGGGTCGGCGAGCGATGGCTACACCTTC
TRBV6-5,TRBJ2-5,.,.,CASSYRRTGSQETQYF,TGTGCCAGCAGTTACCGGAGGACTGGCTCTCAAGAGACCCAGTACTTC
TRBV10-3,TRBJ1-2,.,.,CAISEAVFLGDYGYTF,TGTGCCATCAGTGAGGCCGTTTTTTTGGGAGACTATGGCTACACCTTC
TRBV11-2,TRBJ2-3,.,.,CASSLQRRGAKSDTQYF,TGTGCCAGCAGCTTACAAAGGAGGGGCGCAAAATCAGATACGCAGTATTTT
TRBV13,TRBJ2-5,TRBD2,.,CASSLGRLAGGPVETQYF,TGTGCCAGCAGCTTAGGACGGTTAGCGGGGGGGCCCGTTGAGACCCAGTACTTC
TRBV5-6,TRBJ2-7,TRBD1,.,CASSFRFGTGKGEQYF,TGTGCCAGCAGCTTCAGGTTCGGGACAGGGAAAGGCGAGCAGTACTTC
TRBV5-6,TRBJ1-1,TRBD1,.,CASSNDRARSRAFF,TGTGCCAGCAGCAATGACAGGGCAAGAAGTCGGGCTTTCTTT
TRBV2,TRBJ1-6,.,.,CASTVPPNSPLHF,TGTGCCAGCACCGTCCCCCCCAATTCACCCCTCCACTTT
TRBV4-1,TRBJ1-5,TRBD1,.,CASSQEGQGSRQPQHF,TGCGCCAGCAGCCAAGAGGGACAGGGCAGCCGCCAGCCCCAGCATTTT
TRBV6-5,TRBJ2-7,.,.,CASMETVISYEQYF,TGTGCCAGCATGGAGACAGTGATTTCCTACGAGCAGTACTTC
TRBV18,TRBJ2-7,TRBD2,.,CASSPRTSGGEQYF,TGTGCCAGCTCTCCACGGACTAGCGGGGGGGAGCAGTACTTC
TRBV9,TRBJ2-7,.,.,CASSVGGSPYEQYF,TGTGCCAGCAGCGTAGGCGGGTCCCCCTACGAGCAGTACTTC
TRBV4-1,TRBJ1-2,.,once,CASSQEVRVWDGYTF,TGCGCCAGCAGCCAAGAAGTGAGGGTCTGGGATGGCTACACCTTC